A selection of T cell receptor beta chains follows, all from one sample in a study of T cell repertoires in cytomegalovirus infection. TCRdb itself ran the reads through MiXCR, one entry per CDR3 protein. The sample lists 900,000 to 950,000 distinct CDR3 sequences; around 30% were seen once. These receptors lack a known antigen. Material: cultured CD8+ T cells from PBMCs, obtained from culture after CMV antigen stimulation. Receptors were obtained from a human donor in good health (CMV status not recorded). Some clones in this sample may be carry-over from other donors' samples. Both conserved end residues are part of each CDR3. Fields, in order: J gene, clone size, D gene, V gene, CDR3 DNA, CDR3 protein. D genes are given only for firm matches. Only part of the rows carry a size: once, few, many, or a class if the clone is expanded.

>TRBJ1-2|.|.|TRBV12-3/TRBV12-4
TGTGCCAGCAGTTTCATTGTGGGGGCGAAGCCCCACTATGGCTACACCTTC
CASSFIVGAKPHYGYTF
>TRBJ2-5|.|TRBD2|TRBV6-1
TGTGCCAGCAAAATACTAGCGGGGGACCAAGAGACCCAGTACTTC
CASKILAGDQETQYF
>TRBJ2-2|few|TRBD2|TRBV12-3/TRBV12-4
TGTGCCAGCAGTTCAGCGGGGGGGCGGGGTACCGGGGAGCTGTTTTTT
CASSSAGGRGTGELFF
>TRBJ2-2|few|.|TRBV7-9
TGTGCCCCTCAGGGGAACACCGGGGAGCTGTTTTTT
CAPQGNTGELFF
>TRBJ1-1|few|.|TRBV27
TGTGCCAGCAGTTTATTCGCCGGGGGCTCTACTGAAGCTTTCTTT
CASSLFAGGSTEAFF
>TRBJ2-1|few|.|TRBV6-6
TGTGCCAGCAGTTCCACAAAGGGGGTGTCTCTGGGCTCCTACAATGAGCAGTTCTTC
CASSSTKGVSLGSYNEQFF
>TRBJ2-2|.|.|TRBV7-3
TGTGCCAGCAGCTTAAAGGGTTCCAGGGAAGGTCGCACCGGGGAGCTGTTTTTT
CASSLKGSREGRTGELFF
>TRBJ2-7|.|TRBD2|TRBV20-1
TGCAGTGCTAGAGCGGGGGGGCGGGCCTACGAGCAGTACTTC
CSARAGGRAYEQYF
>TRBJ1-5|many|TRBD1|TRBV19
TGTGCCAGTAGTGTCGGGACAGGGGGAAGAAGCAATCAGCCCCAGCATTTT
CASSVGTGGRSNQPQHF
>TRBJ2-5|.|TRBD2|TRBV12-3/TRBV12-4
TGTGCCAGCAGTTTTAGCGGGGGGGCCAGGAAAGAGACCCAGTACTTC
CASSFSGGARKETQYF
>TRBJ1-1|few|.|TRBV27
TGTGCCAGCAGTTTATGGACAGACACTGAAGCTTTCTTT
CASSLWTDTEAFF
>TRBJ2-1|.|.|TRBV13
TGTGCCAGCACCGAGATCGGGGAGAGTGAGCAGTTCTTC
CASTEIGESEQFF
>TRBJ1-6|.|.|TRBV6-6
TGTGCCAGCAGTTATGTTAAACCAGGGACTAATTCACCCCTCCACTTT
CASSYVKPGTNSPLHF